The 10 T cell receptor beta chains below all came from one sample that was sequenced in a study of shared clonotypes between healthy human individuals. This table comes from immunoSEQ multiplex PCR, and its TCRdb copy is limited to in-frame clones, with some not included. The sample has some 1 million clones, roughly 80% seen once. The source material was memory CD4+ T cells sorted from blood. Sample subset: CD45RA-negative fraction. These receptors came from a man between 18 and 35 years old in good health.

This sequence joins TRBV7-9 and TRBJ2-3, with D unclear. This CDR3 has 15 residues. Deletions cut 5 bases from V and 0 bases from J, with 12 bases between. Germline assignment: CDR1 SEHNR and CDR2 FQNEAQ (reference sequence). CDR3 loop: CASSRDKSSTDTQYF. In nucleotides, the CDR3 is TGTGCCAGCAGCCGCGACAAGTCTAGCACAGATACGCAGTATTTT.

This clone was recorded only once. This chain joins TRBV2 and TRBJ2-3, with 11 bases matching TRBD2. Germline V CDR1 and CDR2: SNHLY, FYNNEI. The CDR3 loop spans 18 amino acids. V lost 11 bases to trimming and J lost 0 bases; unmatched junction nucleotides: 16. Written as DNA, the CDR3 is TGTGCCGCACGACCGGGAACGACTAGCGGGGATAGCACAGATACGCAGTATTTT. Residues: CAARPGTTSGDSTDTQYF. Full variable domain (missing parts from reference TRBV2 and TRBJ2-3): EPEVTQTPSHQVTQMGQEVILRCVPISNHLYFYWYRQILGQKVEFLVSFYNNEISEKSEIFDDQFSVERPDGSNFTLKIRSTKLEDSAMYFCAARPGTTSGDSTDTQYFGPGTRLTVL.

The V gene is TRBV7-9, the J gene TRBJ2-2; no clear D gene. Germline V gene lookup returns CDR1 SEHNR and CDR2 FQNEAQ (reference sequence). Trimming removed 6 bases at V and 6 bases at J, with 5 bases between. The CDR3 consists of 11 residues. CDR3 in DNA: TGTGCCAGCAGGACGGCCGGGGAGCTGTTTTTT. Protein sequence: CASRTAGELFF. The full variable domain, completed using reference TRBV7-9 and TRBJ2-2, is DTGVSQNPRHKITKRGQNVTFRCDPISEHNRLYWYRQTLGQGPEFLTYFQNEAQLEKSRLLSDRFSAERPKGSFSTLEIQRTEQGDSAMYLCASRTAGELFFGEGSRLTVL.

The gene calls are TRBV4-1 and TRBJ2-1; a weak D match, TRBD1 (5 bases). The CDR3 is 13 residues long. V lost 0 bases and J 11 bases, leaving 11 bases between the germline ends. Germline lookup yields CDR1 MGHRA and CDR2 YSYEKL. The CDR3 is CASSQDGQGKQFF. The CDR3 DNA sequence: TGCGCCAGCAGCCAAGACGGCCAGGGCAAGCAGTTCTTC.

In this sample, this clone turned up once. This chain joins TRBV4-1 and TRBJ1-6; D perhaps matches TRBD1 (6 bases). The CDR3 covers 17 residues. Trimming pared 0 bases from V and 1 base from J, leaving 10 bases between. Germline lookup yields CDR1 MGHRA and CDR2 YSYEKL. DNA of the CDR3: TGCGCCAGCAGCCAAGACCAGGGGCGATCCTATAATTCACCCCTCCACTTT. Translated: CASSQDQGRSYNSPLHF.

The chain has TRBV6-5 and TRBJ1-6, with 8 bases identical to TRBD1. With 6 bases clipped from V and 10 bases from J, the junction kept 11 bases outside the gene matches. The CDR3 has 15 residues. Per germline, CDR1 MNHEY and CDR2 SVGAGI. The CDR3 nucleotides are TGTGCCAGCAGCTCTCAGGACAGGGATAGATCACCCCTCCACTTT. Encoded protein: CASSSQDRDRSPLHF.

The CDR3 DNA reads TGTGCCAGCAGCGACCACGGACTAGCGGGCGTGACCCAGTACTTC. This sequence encodes CASSDHGLAGVTQYF. The chain employs TRBV7-2 and TRBJ2-5, with 11 positions matching TRBD2. J was trimmed by 7 bases and V by 5 bases; bases with no gene match: 9. The CDR3 is 15 residues long. CDR1 and CDR2 (germline): SGHTA, FQGNSA.

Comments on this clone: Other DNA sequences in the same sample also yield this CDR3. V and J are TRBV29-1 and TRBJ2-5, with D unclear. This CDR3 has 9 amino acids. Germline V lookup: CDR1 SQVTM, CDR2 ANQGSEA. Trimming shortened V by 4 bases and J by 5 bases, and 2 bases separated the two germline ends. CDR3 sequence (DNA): TGCAGCGTTGGTGAGACCCAGTACTTC. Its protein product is CSVGETQYF.

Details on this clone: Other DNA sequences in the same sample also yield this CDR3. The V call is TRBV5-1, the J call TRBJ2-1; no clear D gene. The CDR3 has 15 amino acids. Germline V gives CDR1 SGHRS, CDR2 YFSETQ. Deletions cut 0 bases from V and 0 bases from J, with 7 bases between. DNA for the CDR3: TGCGCCAGCAGCTTGGTTGGCGCCTCCTACAATGAGCAGTTCTTC. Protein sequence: CASSLVGASYNEQFF.

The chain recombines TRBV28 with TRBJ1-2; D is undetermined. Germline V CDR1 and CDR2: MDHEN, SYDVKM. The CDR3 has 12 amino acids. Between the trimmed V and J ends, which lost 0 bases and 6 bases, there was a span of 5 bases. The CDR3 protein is CASSLWPHGYTF. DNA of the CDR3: TGTGCCAGCAGTTTATGGCCCCATGGCTACACCTTC.